This is a list of T cell receptor beta chains from one sample in a study of T cell responses to AZD1222 COVID-19 vaccine. Assay used: immunoSEQ multiplex PCR; TCRdb lists only in-frame clones, some missing. Here the sample spans some 120,000 clones, roughly nine tenths being singletons. The source was peripheral blood, collected on day 0 of AZD1222 vaccination. These TCRs come from an adult in good health. CDR3s leave out the opening cysteine and the closing phenylalanine or tryptophan.

J: TRBJ1-3
V: TRBV11-2
CDR3: ASSLTGFAGNTIY

J: TRBJ2-4
V: TRBV11-2
CDR3: ASRSLAKNIQY

J: TRBJ1-3
V: TRBV5-8
CDR3: ASSLGGASGNTIY

J: TRBJ1-3
V: TRBV30
CDR3: AWSVRVSVISGNTIY

J: TRBJ1-1
V: TRBV11-1
CDR3: ASSFRQGSTEAF

J: TRBJ2-2
V: TRBV7-2
CDR3: ASSSGTGLTGELF

J: TRBJ2-5
V: TRBV27
CDR3: ASSQQVGWKETQY

J: TRBJ1-3
V: TRBV9
CDR3: ASSVGSGQGANYGNTIY

J: TRBJ2-7
V: TRBV6-5
CDR3: ASSHGSGGEQY

J: TRBJ1-6
V: TRBV7-7
CDR3: ASSRDYNSPLH

J: TRBJ2-2
V: TRBV4-3
CDR3: ASSQVVGSPTGELF

J: TRBJ2-4
V: TRBV12-3/TRBV12-4
CDR3: ASSLGLNIQY

J: TRBJ1-5
V: TRBV28
CDR3: ASRSQGIRNSNQPQH

J: TRBJ2-7
V: TRBV6-5
CDR3: ASSTDYEQY